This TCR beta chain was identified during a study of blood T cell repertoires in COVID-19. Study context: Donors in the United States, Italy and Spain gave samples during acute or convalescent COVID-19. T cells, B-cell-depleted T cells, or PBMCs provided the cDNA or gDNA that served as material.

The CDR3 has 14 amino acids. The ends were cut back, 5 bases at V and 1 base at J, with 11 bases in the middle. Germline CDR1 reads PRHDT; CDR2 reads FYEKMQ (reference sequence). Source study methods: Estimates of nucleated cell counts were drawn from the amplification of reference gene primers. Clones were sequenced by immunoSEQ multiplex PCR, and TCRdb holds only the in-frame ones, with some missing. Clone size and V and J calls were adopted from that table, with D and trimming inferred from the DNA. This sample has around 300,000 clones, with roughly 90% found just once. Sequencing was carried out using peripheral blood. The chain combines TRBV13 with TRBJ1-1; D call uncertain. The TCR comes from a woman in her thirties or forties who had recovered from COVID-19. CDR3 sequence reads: CASSHPPGNTEAFF. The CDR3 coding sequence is TGTGCCAGCAGCCACCCCCCAGGGAACACTGAAGCTTTCTTT.